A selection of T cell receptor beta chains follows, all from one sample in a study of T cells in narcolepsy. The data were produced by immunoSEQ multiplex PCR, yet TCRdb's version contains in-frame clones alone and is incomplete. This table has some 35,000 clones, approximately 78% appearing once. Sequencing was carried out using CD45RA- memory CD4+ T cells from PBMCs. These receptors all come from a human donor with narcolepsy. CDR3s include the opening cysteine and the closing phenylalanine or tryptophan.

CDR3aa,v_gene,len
CASSFDRQTQYF,TRBV18,12
CASEFGRDGPGYTF,TRBV6-5,14
CASSLYTGTTEAFF,TRBV5-7,14
CASSFAGTVADTQYF,TRBV7-6,15
CASSLALRDRITYNEQFF,TRBV5-1,18
CASSFGLNQPQHF,TRBV7-5,13
CASGTQENTEAFF,TRBV7-6,13
CASSLDGTGELFF,TRBV7-2,13
CASSTGSGETQYF,TRBV5-1,13
CASSTRDRDNTGELFF,TRBV27,16
CASSFEHTEAFF,TRBV11-1,12
CASSSGTGQETQYF,TRBV5-1,14
CAIGGVANTGELFF,TRBV19,14
CASRVSGTSAYEQYF,TRBV27,15
CASSLDGVGELFF,TRBV11-2,13
CASSNRFSNTEAFF,TRBV6-6,14
CASSPGRTYSGNTIYF,TRBV5-4,16
CASSENRGYEAFF,TRBV6-5,13
CASSPGTRNEQFF,TRBV7-7,13
CASSTRGRAGHIYNSPLHF,TRBV19,19
CAWSRQGLNTEAFF,TRBV30,14
CASSVGSMPGNTIYF,TRBV10-1,15
CASSRNRGGSYNEQFF,TRBV4-3,16
CASSAGGYEQYF,TRBV5-1,12
CASSQDRDDYEQYF,TRBV18,14
CASRPVGTQNTEAFF,TRBV5-1,15
CASTSGIGYTF,TRBV6-5,11
CASSYQDGHGYTF,TRBV6-6,13
CASSDPGDYNEQFF,TRBV25-1,14
CASSVAALGGGADTQYF,TRBV9,17
CASSLGLAASTDTQYF,TRBV5-1,16
CASSLLETGVFEQYF,TRBV11-2,15
CASSEVPGQGDEQYF,TRBV2,15
CASSSHEGSSYNEQFF,TRBV5-1,16
CASSGTGEQYF,TRBV10-3,11
CAWSPGTRRVGNTIYF,TRBV30,16
CASSSRQGAYEQYF,TRBV6-6,14
CASSSDSLRNEQFF,TRBV5-1,14
CASGSGLPGQPQHF,TRBV12-5,14
CASRSGLSDDTQYF,TRBV5-4,14
CAWSSWGLRMNTEAFF,TRBV30,16
CASKTGTAAYGYTF,TRBV27,14
CASSRMTSGGPNEQFF,TRBV5-1,16
CASSALSGDPPGELFF,TRBV6-1,16
CASSIDPGHDYGYTF,TRBV19,15
CASRNRGQPQHF,TRBV6-1,12
CASRDTRSTDTQYF,TRBV5-1,14